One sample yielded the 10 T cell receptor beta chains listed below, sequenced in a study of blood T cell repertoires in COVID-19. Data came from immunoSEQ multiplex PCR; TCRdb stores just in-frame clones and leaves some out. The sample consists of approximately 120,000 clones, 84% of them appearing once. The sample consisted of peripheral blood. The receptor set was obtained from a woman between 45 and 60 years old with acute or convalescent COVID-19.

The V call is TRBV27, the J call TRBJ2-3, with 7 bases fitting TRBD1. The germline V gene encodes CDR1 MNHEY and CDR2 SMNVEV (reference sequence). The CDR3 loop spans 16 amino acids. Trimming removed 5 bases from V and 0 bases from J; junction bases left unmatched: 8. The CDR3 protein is CASSPRDRSSTDTQYF. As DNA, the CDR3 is TGTGCCAGCAGTCCACGGGACAGATCTAGCACAGATACGCAGTATTTT.

CDR3 sequence: CASSQGPGQSEKLFF. The DNA for the CDR3 is TGTGCCAGCAGCCAGGGACCGGGACAGTCTGAAAAACTGTTTTTT. The genes are TRBV3-1 (or the pseudogene TRBV3-2) and TRBJ1-4; TRBD1 aligns across 7 bases. This CDR3 is built from 15 residues. After removal of 3 bases from V and 7 bases from J, the junction contained 8 bases not matched to a gene. Germline V gene sequence: CDR1 LGHDT, CDR2 YNNKEL (reference sequence).

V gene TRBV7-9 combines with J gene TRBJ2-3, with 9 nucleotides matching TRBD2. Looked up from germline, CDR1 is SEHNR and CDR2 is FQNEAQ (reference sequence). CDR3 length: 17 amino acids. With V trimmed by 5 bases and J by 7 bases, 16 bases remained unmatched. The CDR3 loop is CASSPPSALAGRYTQYF. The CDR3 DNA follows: TGTGCCAGCAGCCCCCCATCCGCCCTAGCGGGGAGATATACGCAGTATTTT.

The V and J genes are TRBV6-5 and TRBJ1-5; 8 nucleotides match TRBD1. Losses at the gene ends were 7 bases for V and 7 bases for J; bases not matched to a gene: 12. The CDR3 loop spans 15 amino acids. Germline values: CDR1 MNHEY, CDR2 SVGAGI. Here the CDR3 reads CASKSLTGVGQPQHF. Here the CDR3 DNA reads TGTGCCAGCAAGAGTTTGACAGGGGTAGGACAGCCCCAGCATTTT.

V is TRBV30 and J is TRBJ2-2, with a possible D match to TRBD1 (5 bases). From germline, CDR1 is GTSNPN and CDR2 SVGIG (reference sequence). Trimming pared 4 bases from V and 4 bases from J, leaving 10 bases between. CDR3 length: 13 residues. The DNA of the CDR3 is TGTGCCTGGAATAGGGGCGCCACCGGGGAGCTGTTTTTT. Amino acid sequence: CAWNRGATGELFF.

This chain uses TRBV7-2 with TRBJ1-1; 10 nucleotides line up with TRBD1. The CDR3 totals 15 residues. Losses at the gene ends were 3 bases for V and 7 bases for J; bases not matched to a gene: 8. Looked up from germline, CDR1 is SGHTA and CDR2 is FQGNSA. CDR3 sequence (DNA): TGTGCCAGCAGCTTGGCGACAGGGGGCACTTATGAAGCTTTCTTT. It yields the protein CASSLATGGTYEAFF.

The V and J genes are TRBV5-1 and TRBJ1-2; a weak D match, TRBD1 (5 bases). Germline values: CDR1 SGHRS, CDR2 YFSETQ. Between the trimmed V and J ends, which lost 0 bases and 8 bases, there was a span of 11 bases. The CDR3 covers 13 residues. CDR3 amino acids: CASSLAQGKGYTF. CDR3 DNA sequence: TGCGCCAGCAGCTTGGCTCAGGGCAAGGGCTACACCTTC.

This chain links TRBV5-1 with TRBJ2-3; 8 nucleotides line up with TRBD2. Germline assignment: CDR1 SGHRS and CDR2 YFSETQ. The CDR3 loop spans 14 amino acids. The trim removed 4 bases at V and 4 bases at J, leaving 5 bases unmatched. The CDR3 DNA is TGCGCCAGCAGCAACGGGGGACTAGCAGATACGCAGTATTTT. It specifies CASSNGGLADTQYF.

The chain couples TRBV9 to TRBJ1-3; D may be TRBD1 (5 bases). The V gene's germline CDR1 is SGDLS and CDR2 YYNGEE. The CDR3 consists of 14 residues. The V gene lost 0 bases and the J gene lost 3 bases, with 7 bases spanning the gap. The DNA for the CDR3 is TGTGCCAGCAGCGTAGAAGACAGTGGAAACACCATATATTTT. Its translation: CASSVEDSGNTIYF. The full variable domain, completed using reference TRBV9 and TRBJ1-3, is DSGVTQTPKHLITATGQRVTLRCSPRSGDLSVYWYQQSLDQGLQFLIQYYNGEERAKGNILERFSAQQFPDLHSELNLSSLELGDSALYFCASSVEDSGNTIYFGEGSWLTVV.

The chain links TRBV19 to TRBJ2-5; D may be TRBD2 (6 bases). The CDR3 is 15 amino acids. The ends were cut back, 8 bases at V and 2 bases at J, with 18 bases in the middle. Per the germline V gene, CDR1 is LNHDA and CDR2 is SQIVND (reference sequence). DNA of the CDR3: TGTGCCAGTGGGGGGACCTCACCGTGGCAAGAGACCCAGTACTTC. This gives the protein CASGGTSPWQETQYF.